Listed below are T cell receptor beta chains from one sample, sequenced in a study of T cell repertoires in cytomegalovirus infection. TCRdb reanalysed the reads using MiXCR and keeps one entry per CDR3 protein. The table records about 140,000 distinct CDR3 sequences, about 6.5% of them present only once. Sample: PBMCs. These receptors originate from a human donor in good health (CMV status not recorded). Some clones in this sample may be carry-over from other donors' samples. CDR3s include the opening cysteine and the closing phenylalanine or tryptophan. A D gene is named only where the DNA matches it firmly. Clone size appears in some rows only: once, few, many, or a class for an expanded clone.

j_call | v_call | clone_size | d_call | cdr3_length | cdr3_nt | cdr3_aa
TRBJ2-7 | TRBV19 | NA | TRBD1 | 14 | TGTGCCAGTAGTAGTCGGGACAGTACCTACGAGCAGTACTTC | CASSSRDSTYEQYF
TRBJ1-5 | TRBV27 | NA | NA | 15 | TGTGCCAGCAGTCCAGGACGGATTGATAATCAGCCCCAGCATTTT | CASSPGRIDNQPQHF
TRBJ1-5 | TRBV28 | many | NA | 14 | TGTGCCAGCAGTCGACAGATTAGCAATCAGCCCCAGCATTTT | CASSRQISNQPQHF
TRBJ1-1 | TRBV12-3/TRBV12-4 | many | NA | 14 | TGTGCCAGCACTTCCTCGGGGGGTCTTACTGAAGCTTTCTTT | CASTSSGGLTEAFF
TRBJ2-6 | TRBV19 | NA | NA | 16 | TGTGCCAGTAGTGCCCGACAGCTCTCTGGGGCCGACGTCCTGACTTTC | CASSARQLSGADVLTF
TRBJ2-1 | TRBV10-2 | many | NA | 18 | TGCGCCAGCAGTGGGGCGAGGGGGGGGGCGGTAATAGGAAATGAGCAGTTCTTC | CASSGARGGAVIGNEQFF
TRBJ2-7 | TRBV27 | many | TRBD1 | 15 | TGTGCCAGCAGCGATCCCGGGACAGGGAAACACGAGCAGTACTTC | CASSDPGTGKHEQYF
TRBJ2-5 | TRBV7-2 | NA | TRBD2 | 16 | TGTGCCAGCAGCCCCCTAGACGGGGGGGGTTTCGAGACCCAGTACTTC | CASSPLDGGGFETQYF
TRBJ2-7 | TRBV10-3 | many | NA | 11 | TGTGCCACGGGGCCTGATTTCGAGCAGTACTTC | CATGPDFEQYF
TRBJ2-1 | TRBV5-1 | NA | NA | 15 | TGCGCCAGCAGCCCGACCAGAGGAGAGCCCAATGAGCAGTTCTTC | CASSPTRGEPNEQFF
TRBJ1-5 | TRBV28 | NA | NA | 14 | TGTGCCAGCAGTGCCGGTTTGGGCAATCAGCCCCAGCATTTT | CASSAGLGNQPQHF
TRBJ2-7 | TRBV7-2 | NA | NA | 15 | TGTGCCAGCAGCCCGGGTCTCGCGGGTACGAACGAGCAGTACTTC | CASSPGLAGTNEQYF
TRBJ2-7 | TRBV25-1 | many | NA | 13 | TGTGCCAGCAGACCCAGGGGGGTGGGCGAGCAGTACTTC | CASRPRGVGEQYF
TRBJ2-5 | TRBV7-8 | many | TRBD1 | 17 | TGTGCCAGCAGCTCCCCCAGACAGGGGGACGCACGAGAGACCCAGTACTTC | CASSSPRQGDARETQYF
TRBJ2-1 | TRBV7-2 | many | NA | 13 | TGTGCCAGCAGACTAACCGCCAGGGACAAAGGAATCTTC | CASRLTARDKGIF
TRBJ2-7 | TRBV7-9 | many | NA | 15 | TGTGCCAGCAGCCAACGAGGACAGACCCCTTACGAGCAGTACTTC | CASSQRGQTPYEQYF
TRBJ1-4 | TRBV7-2 | many | NA | 16 | TGTGCCAGCAGCTCGGGGGGGGGACGGCATAATGAAAAACTGTTTTTT | CASSSGGGRHNEKLFF
TRBJ2-1 | TRBV28 | NA | NA | 16 | TGTGCCAGCACCACCACCTGGGTTGGCGGCATTAATGAGCAGTTCTTC | CASTTTWVGGINEQFF
TRBJ2-1 | TRBV9 | few | TRBD1 | 15 | TGTGCCAGCAGCCCACAGGGGGCGGGTTACAATGAGCAGTTCTTC | CASSPQGAGYNEQFF
TRBJ2-7 | TRBV28 | many | NA | 14 | TGTGCCAGCAGTTCCGGGCTACACCCCTACGAGCAGTACTTC | CASSSGLHPYEQYF
TRBJ1-1 | TRBV7-8 | many | NA | 15 | TGTGCCAGCAGCTTAGTTACAGGGCTTATGACTGAAGCTTTCTTT | CASSLVTGLMTEAFF
TRBJ1-6 | TRBV19 | few | NA | 14 | TGTGCCAGTAGTATTATTGGTGTAAGTTCACCCCTCCACTTT | CASSIIGVSSPLHF